The text below deals with one TCR beta chain. Its antigen remains unidentified. Germline lookup yields CDR1 MNHEY and CDR2 SMNVEV (reference sequence). The CDR3 is made up of 16 amino acids. The junction had 10 bases not matched to a gene; V was cut back by 5 bases and J by 4 bases. The sample originates from a study of graft-versus-host responses after intestinal transplantation. Sequenced by immunoSEQ multiplex PCR; TCRdb stores in-frame clones only, minus some. The table includes 60,000 to 75,000 clones, around 90% detected once. Sequenced here: unstimulated CD8+ T cells sorted from spleen or lymph node cells, sampled before intestinal transplant. The V and J genes are TRBV27 and TRBJ2-3, with 9 bases aligning to TRBD2. The source of this sequence is a human donor who received an intestinal transplant. The CDR3 region is CASSVASGTLSDTQYF. DNA of the CDR3: TGTGCCAGCAGTGTCGCTAGCGGGACTCTTTCAGATACGCAGTATTTT.